Reported below is one T cell receptor (beta chain). Original processing notes: Counts of nucleated cells, estimated from reference gene primer amplification, were obtained. The assay was immunoSEQ multiplex PCR, and TCRdb's table has in-frame clones only and misses some. V and J calls plus clone size are reproduced from that table; the DNA served to infer D and trimming. The table records some 190,000 clones, 88% of them present only once. This CDR3 region has 16 residues. V was shortened by 4 bases and J by 4 bases, with 17 bases between the two germline ends. Germline V gives CDR1 SGHVS, CDR2 FNYEAQ. These data come from a study of blood T cell repertoires in COVID-19. Study-level information: The United States, Italy and Spain provided the acute and convalescent COVID-19 samples. T cells, B-cell-depleted T cells, or PBMCs supplied cDNA or gDNA.

This sequence joins TRBV7-6 and TRBJ2-1; D perhaps matches TRBD2 (6 bases). The sequence came from a woman aged 40 to 55 who had recovered from COVID-19. The specimen was peripheral blood. The CDR3 bases are TGTGCCAGCAGCTGGCCCGGGAGACAGCTATACAATGAGCAGTTCTTC. Its translation: CASSWPGRQLYNEQFF.